A single TCR beta chain is shown here with its context. Under the authors' procedure: Reference gene primer amplification gave estimated nucleated cell counts. Clones were sequenced by immunoSEQ multiplex PCR, and TCRdb holds only the in-frame ones, with some missing. The D gene and trimming were derived from the DNA, and the V and J assignments and clone size from that table. The sample has about 80,000 clones; around 90% are singletons. The sample originates from a study of blood T cell repertoires in COVID-19. Study at large: Whether acute or convalescent, the COVID-19 samples came from the United States, Italy and Spain. PBMCs, B-cell-depleted T cells, or T cells were the source of the cDNA or gDNA that made up the material.

The V gene lost 2 bases and the J gene lost 4 bases, with 15 bases spanning the gap. Germline CDR1 reads MNHEY; CDR2 reads SMNVEV (reference sequence). This CDR3 has 15 amino acids. The V gene is TRBV27, the J gene TRBJ2-7; TRBD2 might be the D (6 bases). This sequence originates from a man aged 25 to 45 with acute or convalescent COVID-19. The specimen was peripheral blood. CDR3 coding DNA: TGTGCCAGCAGTTTAGAACTGGCTCGGGGGTACGAGCAGTACTTC. Translation gives CASSLELARGYEQYF.